The 20 T cell receptor beta chains presented below share a single source sample, sequenced in a study of response to subunit inactivated influenza vaccine. In TCRdb, the RT-PCR reads were re-called with MiXCR into one record per CDR3 protein. This sample yields under 500,000 distinct CDR3 sequences, of which 11% are seen a single time; approximately 12% belongs to the top ten. The sample here was PBMCs from blood, taken 45 days after vaccination. These receptors were taken from a man between 50 and 59 years old who received an inactivated influenza vaccine.

The V and J genes are TRBV9 and TRBJ2-6; 7 bases map to TRBD1. The CDR3 runs to 15 residues. CDR1 and CDR2 (germline): SGDLS, YYNGEE. Trimming at V came to 4 bases and at J to 3 bases, leaving 4 bases not matched to a gene. CDR3 loop: CASSIQGDGANVLTF. The CDR3, as DNA: TGTGCCAGCAGCATCCAGGGGGATGGGGCCAACGTCCTGACTTTC.

The genes are TRBV7-9 and TRBJ1-2; TRBD1 agrees at 10 bases. The CDR3 totals 14 residues. V trimming: 6 bases; J trimming: 7 bases; junction bases outside the gene matches: 8. Germline values: CDR1 SEHNR, CDR2 FQNEAQ (reference sequence). CDR3 sequence: CASSPATGGFGYTF. The CDR3, as DNA: TGTGCCAGCAGTCCAGCGACAGGGGGCTTTGGCTACACCTTC. Variable domain in full (rest from reference TRBV7-9 and TRBJ1-2): DTGVSQNPRHKITKRGQNVTFRCDPISEHNRLYWYRQTLGQGPEFLTYFQNEAQLEKSRLLSDRFSAERPKGSFSTLEIQRTEQGDSAMYLCASSPATGGFGYTFGSGTRLTVV.

The V gene is TRBV6-5, the J gene TRBJ2-5, with TRBD2 identical over 7 bases. Germline assignment: CDR1 MNHEY and CDR2 SVGAGI. The V gene end was trimmed by 6 bases and the J gene end by 5 bases; junction bases not matched to a gene: 15. The CDR3 consists of 16 residues. CDR3 region: CASSLRGEGAVETQYF. CDR3 nucleotides: TGTGCCAGCAGCTTACGGGGGGAAGGGGCGGTGGAGACCCAGTACTTC.

This clonotype was observed many times. The genes are TRBV5-1 and TRBJ2-3, with 7 bases matching TRBD2. CDR3 length: 16 amino acids. The V gene's germline CDR1 is SGHRS and CDR2 YFSETQ. The V and J ends lost 0 bases and 4 bases, in that order; junction bases with no gene match: 8. The CDR3 coding sequence is TGCGCCAGCAGCTTGGCCGGGACTACGCGGTCAGATACGCAGTATTTT. It specifies CASSLAGTTRSDTQYF.

This clonotype was detected many times. The chain links TRBV20-1 to TRBJ2-7; 8 bases map to TRBD1. The germline CDR1 and CDR2 sequences are DFQATT and SNEGSKA (reference sequence). The V and J ends lost 5 bases and 5 bases, in that order; junction bases with no gene match: 8. CDR3 length equals 13 residues. The CDR3 region has the DNA TGCAGTGCTTCTGACGACAGGGGAGACGAGCAGTACTTC. It translates to CSASDDRGDEQYF.

This clonotype was detected only a few times. The V and J genes are TRBV7-9 and TRBJ1-1; no firm D call. CDR1 is SEHNR, CDR2 FQNEAQ, per germline (reference sequence). There are 13 residues in the CDR3. V was shortened by 2 bases and J by 5 bases, with 9 bases between the two germline ends. This chain's CDR3 is CASSLIGMTEAFF. The CDR3 coding sequence is TGTGCCAGCAGCTTAATTGGCATGACTGAAGCTTTCTTT.

J is TRBJ2-7 and V is TRBV6-2 or TRBV6-3; D is possibly TRBD2 (5 bases). This CDR3 has 16 residues. The germline gives CDR1 MNHEY, CDR2 SVGEGT. V was cut by 2 bases and J by 3 bases, with 17 bases left in between. CDR3 in DNA: TGTGCCAGCAGTTACCATACTGCCCGAGGGTACTACGAGCAGTACTTC. Translated, it gives CASSYHTARGYYEQYF.

The V and J genes are TRBV6-5 and TRBJ1-1, with D possibly TRBD1 on 5 matching bases. V was cut by 0 bases and J by 0 bases, with 8 bases left in between. This CDR3 spans 15 amino acids. Germline CDR1 and CDR2: MNHEY and SVGAGI. The CDR3 bases are TGTGCCAGCAGTTACTCGAACAGGATGAACACTGAAGCTTTCTTT. Residues: CASSYSNRMNTEAFF.

This clonotype was observed at least ten times. V and J are TRBV2 and TRBJ2-7, with unresolved D. Trimming took off 4 bases at V and 0 bases at J, with 10 bases between the two ends. Germline loops: CDR1 SNHLY, CDR2 FYNNEI. The CDR3 has 14 amino acids. Here the CDR3 DNA reads TGTGCCAGCAGTGTGGGCGGCCGCTCCTACGAGCAGTACTTC. It translates to CASSVGGRSYEQYF.

The chain employs TRBV7-3 and TRBJ2-2; 7 bases map to TRBD1. Germline V gene lookup returns CDR1 SGHTA and CDR2 FQGTGA. The CDR3 sequence is 13 residues long. V shed 5 bases and J 6 bases; nucleotides not matched to a gene: 3. The CDR3: CASSQDRPGELFF. The CDR3 DNA is TGTGCCAGCAGCCAGGACAGGCCCGGGGAGCTGTTTTTT.

This clonotype has only a few counts. This chain joins TRBV6-2 or TRBV6-3 and TRBJ1-5; possible D gene TRBD1, 6 bases. CDR1 is MNHEY and CDR2 is SVGEGT in the germline V gene. V lost 1 base, J lost 2 bases, and 6 bases lay in between. The length of the CDR3 is 14 residues. CDR3 residues: CASSYWTGNQPQHF. The CDR3 nucleotides are TGTGCCAGCAGTTACTGGACAGGCAATCAGCCCCAGCATTTT.

J is TRBJ2-1 and V is TRBV3-1; D not certain. Trimming removed 2 bases at V and 5 bases at J, with 10 bases between. Germline V gene sequence: CDR1 LGHDT, CDR2 YNNKEL (reference sequence). There are 14 residues in the CDR3. The CDR3 DNA is TGTGCCAGCAGCCAAAGCCCCAAACACAATGAGCAGTTCTTC. It specifies CASSQSPKHNEQFF.

At least ten counts were recorded for this clonotype. The V and J genes are TRBV6-2 or TRBV6-3 and TRBJ1-2; no reliable D call. The V end lost 8 bases, the J end lost 1 base, and 8 bases lay between the germline ends. In germline, CDR1 is MNHEY, CDR2 SVGEGT. CDR3 length: 12 amino acids. The CDR3: CASFSINYGYTF. Written as DNA, the CDR3 is TGTGCCAGCTTCTCTATTAACTATGGCTACACCTTC.

This clonotype was counted many times. The CDR3 sequence: CATSDPQGTGREQFF. CDR3 coding DNA: TGTGCCACCAGTGATCCCCAAGGGACCGGAAGAGAGCAGTTCTTC. V and J are TRBV24-1 and TRBJ2-1, with D tentatively TRBD1 or TRBD2 (5 bases each). Trimming removed 3 bases from V and 10 bases from J, with 18 bases in between. Per the germline V gene, CDR1 is KGHDR and CDR2 is SFDVKD. The CDR3 is made up of 15 amino acids.

This chain joins TRBV20-1 and TRBJ1-1, with unresolved D. The CDR3 extends over 13 amino acids. V was pared by 5 bases and J by 5 bases, with 15 bases between. Germline-derived CDR1 and CDR2 are DFQATT and SNEGSKA (reference sequence). The CDR3 nucleotides read TGCAGTGCTCCGACACCTGGTAGGACTGAAGCTTTCTTT. It specifies CSAPTPGRTEAFF.

This clonotype has just a few counts. The chain links TRBV12-3 or TRBV12-4 to TRBJ2-7; D is unresolved. CDR3 size: 11 residues. Deletions cut 6 bases from V and 5 bases from J, with 8 bases between. DNA of the CDR3: TGTGCCAGCAGCTTTCTCGACGAGCAGTACTTC. Its translation: CASSFLDEQYF.

This clonotype was recorded at least ten times. The V and J genes are TRBV7-6 and TRBJ2-5; tentative D call: TRBD2 (5 bases). CDR3 length: 13 amino acids. CDR1 SGHVS and CDR2 FNYEAQ come from the germline V gene. V shed 5 bases and J shed 1 base, with 8 bases lying between them. The CDR3 DNA reads TGTGCCAGCAGCCCCGGGGTCCAAGAGACCCAGTACTTC. It encodes CASSPGVQETQYF.

The CDR3: CSARTPGHGPMAQFF. The CDR3 region has the DNA TGCAGTGCTAGAACCCCGGGCCACGGGCCGATGGCGCAGTTCTTC. The chain employs TRBV20-1 and TRBJ2-1; D gene ambiguous. The V end was cut by 2 bases, the J end by 12 bases, with 23 bases between. Germline CDR1 and CDR2: DFQATT and SNEGSKA (reference sequence). The CDR3 is 15 residues long.

The table lists this clonotype with many counts. V and J are TRBV20-1 and TRBJ1-2, with TRBD1 as a possible D gene (6 bases). The V end lost 5 bases, the J end lost 1 base, and 11 bases lay between the germline ends. The CDR3 sequence is 13 residues long. Germline loops: CDR1 DFQATT, CDR2 SNEGSKA (reference sequence). In DNA form, the CDR3 reads TGCAGTGCTGGGGGGACAAATAACTATGGCTACACCTTC. Encoded protein: CSAGGTNNYGYTF.

This clonotype was observed once. A much more abundant neighbour one base away suggests this may be a read error. The chain carries TRBV12-3 or TRBV12-4 and TRBJ2-7, with D possibly being TRBD2 (5 bases). The CDR3 spans 12 residues. The CDR3 is CASGGNGYELYF. The CDR3 nucleotides read TGTGCCAGCGGAGGAAATGGCTACGAGCTGTACTTC.